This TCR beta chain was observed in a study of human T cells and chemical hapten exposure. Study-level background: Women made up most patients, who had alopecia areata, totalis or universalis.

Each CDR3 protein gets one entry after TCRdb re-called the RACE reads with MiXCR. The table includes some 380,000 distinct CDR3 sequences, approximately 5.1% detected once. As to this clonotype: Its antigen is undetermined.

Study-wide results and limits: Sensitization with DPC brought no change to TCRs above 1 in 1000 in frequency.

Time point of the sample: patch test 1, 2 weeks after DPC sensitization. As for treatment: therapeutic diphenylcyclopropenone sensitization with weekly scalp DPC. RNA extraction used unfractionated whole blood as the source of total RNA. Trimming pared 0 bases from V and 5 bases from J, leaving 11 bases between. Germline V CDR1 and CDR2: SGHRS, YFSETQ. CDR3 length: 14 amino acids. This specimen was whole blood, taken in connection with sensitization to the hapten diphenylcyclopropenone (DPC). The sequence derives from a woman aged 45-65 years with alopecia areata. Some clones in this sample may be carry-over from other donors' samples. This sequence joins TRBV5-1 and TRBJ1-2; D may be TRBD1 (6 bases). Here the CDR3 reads CASSLDREVYGYTF. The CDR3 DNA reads TGCGCCAGCAGCTTGGACAGGGAGGTTTATGGCTACACCTTC.